This T cell receptor (beta chain) was obtained from a study of cytomegalovirus exposure and HLA in healthy donors. The PCR had 60 Vbeta and 13 Jbeta primers. This table comes from immunoSEQ multiplex PCR, and its TCRdb copy is limited to in-frame clones, with some not included. Of around 150,000 clones listed, about 87% are singletons. The receptor comes from a young woman in good health and CMV-seronegative. Specimen: PBMCs.

In DNA form, the CDR3 reads TGCGCCAGCAGCTTGATTACGGGTGGGACCGGGGAGCTGTTTTTT. Protein product: CASSLITGGTGELFF. The chain has TRBV5-1 and TRBJ2-2; no reliable D call. The V end lost 1 base, the J end lost 5 bases, and 12 bases lay between the germline ends. From germline, CDR1 is SGHRS and CDR2 YFSETQ. The CDR3 runs to 15 residues.